Below are 23 T cell receptor beta chains sequenced from a single sample in a study of Tregs in tolerant kidney transplant recipients. This table comes from immunoSEQ multiplex PCR, and its TCRdb copy is limited to in-frame clones, with some not included. The table records about 59,000 clones, around 80% of them present only once. Source material: CD4+ T cells from blood. The source of these receptors is a human donor in good health.

V is TRBV14 and J is TRBJ2-1; 9 bases are shared with TRBD2. The CDR3 covers 15 residues. CDR1 SGHDN and CDR2 FVKESK come from the germline V gene. The J segment lost 12 bases and the V segment lost 0 bases, leaving 9 bases of the junction unmatched. The CDR3 loop reads CASSQDFLAGTGQFF. The CDR3, as DNA: TGTGCCAGCAGCCAAGACTTCCTAGCGGGAACCGGGCAGTTCTTC.

The chain is built from TRBV2 and TRBJ1-2, with TRBD1 as a possible D gene (5 bases). Between the trimmed V and J ends, which lost 3 bases and 8 bases, there was a span of 10 bases. The CDR3 totals 12 residues. CDR1 and CDR2 (germline): SNHLY, FYNNEI. DNA for the CDR3: TGTGCCAGCAGTGAGGGGGACCGAGGCTACACCTTC. This encodes CASSEGDRGYTF.

This clone appeared a single time. The chain carries TRBV20-1 and TRBJ1-1; D is perhaps TRBD1 (6 bases). V was pared by 1 base and J by 7 bases, with 7 bases between. The CDR3 spans 11 residues. Looked up from germline, CDR1 is DFQATT and CDR2 is SNEGSKA (reference sequence). The CDR3 sequence is CSARGGGEAFF. The CDR3 nucleotides are TGCAGTGCTAGAGGAGGGGGTGAAGCTTTCTTT.

The V call is TRBV7-2, the J call TRBJ2-5; D might be TRBD2 (5 bases). Trimming shortened V by 1 base and J by 5 bases, and 11 bases separated the two germline ends. Germline V CDR1 and CDR2: SGHTA, FQGNSA. The length of the CDR3 is 14 residues. The CDR3 bases are TGTGCCAGCAGCTTAGGAGTCGGGATGGAGACCCAGTACTTC. Its protein is CASSLGVGMETQYF.

The rearrangement uses TRBV2 and TRBJ1-4; weak D call: TRBD1 (5 bases). Germline V CDR1 and CDR2: SNHLY, FYNNEI. V lost 1 base, J lost 2 bases, and 8 bases lay in between. The length of the CDR3 is 15 residues. The CDR3 reads CASSEVRDTNEKLFF. CDR3 coding DNA: TGTGCCAGCAGTGAAGTCCGGGACACTAATGAAAAACTGTTTTTT.

This clone came up once. The CDR3 DNA follows: TGTGCCAGCAGTTACTCGGTATCCTCCTACGAGCAGTACTTC. Its translation is CASSYSVSSYEQYF. The J gene is TRBJ2-7, the V gene TRBV6-5; D not resolved. Trimming left V 0 bases short and J 0 bases short, with 6 bases between. CDR3 length equals 14 residues. The V gene's germline CDR1 is MNHEY and CDR2 SVGAGI.

This clone was picked up a small number of times. The V and J genes are TRBV7-6 and TRBJ2-3, with a tentative D call TRBD2 (6 bases). Germline CDR1 SGHVS, CDR2 FNYEAQ. CDR3 length: 13 amino acids. V was shortened by 8 bases and J by 2 bases, with 11 bases between the two germline ends. The DNA for the CDR3 is TGTGCCAGCTCCGGGGGACCCACAGATACGCAGTATTTT. Protein sequence: CASSGGPTDTQYF.

This chain links TRBV28 with TRBJ1-5, with D maybe TRBD1 (5 bases). Trimming took off 1 base at V and 2 bases at J, with 12 bases between the two ends. The length of the CDR3 is 16 residues. Germline V gene lookup returns CDR1 MDHEN and CDR2 SYDVKM. The CDR3 protein is CASSLYVGTGNQPQHF. The CDR3 DNA follows: TGTGCCAGCAGTTTATATGTAGGGACGGGCAATCAGCCCCAGCATTTT. The full variable domain, rest sourced from reference TRBV28 and TRBJ1-5, is DVKVTQSSRYLVKRTGEKVFLECVQDMDHENMFWYRQDPGLGLRLIYFSYDVKMKEKGDIPEGYSVSREKKERFSLILESASTNQTSMYLCASSLYVGTGNQPQHFGDGTRLSIL.

The CDR3 nucleotides are TGCGCCAGCAGCCAAGGAACGGGACCCGTGGATTATGGCTACACCTTC. The encoded protein is CASSQGTGPVDYGYTF. The chain links TRBV4-1 to TRBJ1-2, with D perhaps TRBD1 (5 bases). Germline loops: CDR1 MGHRA, CDR2 YSYEKL. V was cut by 1 base and J by 5 bases, with 17 bases left in between. This CDR3 region has 16 residues.

The genes are TRBV19 and TRBJ2-5; D is ambiguous. The V end lost 8 bases, the J end lost 1 base, and 14 bases lay between the germline ends. CDR3 size: 14 residues. Germline lookup yields CDR1 LNHDA and CDR2 SQIVND (reference sequence). CDR3 DNA sequence: TGTGCCAGTGAAGCAAAGTGGGGCCAAGAGACCCAGTACTTC. Translating gives CASEAKWGQETQYF. Supplemented by reference TRBV19 and TRBJ2-5, the full variable domain reads DGGITQSPKYLFRKEGQNVTLSCEQNLNHDAMYWYRQDPGQGLRLIYYSQIVNDFQKGDIAEGYSVSREKKESFPLTVTSAQKNPTAFYLCASEAKWGQETQYFGPGTRLLVL.

In its sample, this clone was seen once. The V and J genes are TRBV27 and TRBJ2-7, with D unclear. V lost 2 bases to trimming and J lost 0 bases, with 5 bases between them. The CDR3 is 13 residues long. The V gene's germline CDR1 is MNHEY and CDR2 SMNVEV (reference sequence). The CDR3 sequence is CASSLRVSYEQYF. CDR3 nucleotides: TGTGCCAGCAGTTTAAGGGTCTCCTACGAGCAGTACTTC.

The chain has TRBV6-1 and TRBJ1-3; D unresolved. The CDR3 spans 14 residues. Germline CDR1 is MNHNS and CDR2 is SASEGT. The V end was cut by 2 bases, the J end by 7 bases, with 12 bases between. CDR3 protein: CASSEPTVLNTIYF. CDR3 nucleotides: TGTGCCAGCAGTGAACCCACAGTCCTGAACACCATATATTTT.

The chain employs TRBV30 and TRBJ2-7; D may be TRBD1 or TRBD2 (7 bases each). The CDR3 runs to 16 residues. Germline CDR1 GTSNPN, CDR2 SVGIG (reference sequence). Trimming pared 3 bases from V and 7 bases from J, leaving 25 bases between. The CDR3 DNA sequence: TGTGCCTGGAGCCCCGACCCTGGCAGGGGGGGCCGGGAGCAGTACTTC. Its translation is CAWSPDPGRGGREQYF. The full variable domain, rest sourced from reference TRBV30 and TRBJ2-7, is SQTIHQWPATLVQPVGSPLSLECTVEGTSNPNLYWYRQAAGRGLQLLFYSVGIGQISSEVPQNLSASRPQDRQFILSSKKLLLSDSGFYLCAWSPDPGRGGREQYFGPGTRLTVT.

The chain combines TRBV5-4 with TRBJ2-5; no definite D call. The CDR3 totals 14 residues. V lost 2 bases and J 1 base, leaving 9 bases between the germline ends. Germline V gives CDR1 SGHNT, CDR2 YYREEE (reference sequence). The CDR3 region has the DNA TGTGCCAGCAGCTTCCAGGCGTTCCAAGAGACCCAGTACTTC. Amino acids: CASSFQAFQETQYF.

This clone is medium-sized (0.01 to 0.1%). The chain carries TRBV30 and TRBJ1-5, with TRBD1 identical over 8 bases. V lost 5 bases to trimming and J lost 6 bases; unmatched junction nucleotides: 6. Germline CDR1 GTSNPN, CDR2 SVGIG (reference sequence). CDR3 length equals 13 residues. The CDR3 DNA sequence: TGTGCCTGGGCCGAGCAGGGGGCTCAGCCCCAGCATTTT. It encodes CAWAEQGAQPQHF.

J is TRBJ2-4 and V is TRBV6-6; D is perhaps TRBD2 (7 bases). Germline values: CDR1 MNHNY, CDR2 SVGAGI (reference sequence). V was trimmed by 7 bases and J by 2 bases, leaving 15 bases between them. This CDR3 is built from 15 residues. The CDR3 coding sequence is TGTGCCAGCAACGAAGGGGGGGCCCCCAAAAACATTCAGTACTTC. The encoded protein is CASNEGGAPKNIQYF.

J is TRBJ1-4 and V is TRBV4-3; a possible D gene is TRBD1 (5 bases). The CDR3 sequence is 19 residues long. Germline CDR1 LGHNA, CDR2 YSLEER. The germline V and J ends were trimmed by 0 bases and 7 bases, with 24 bases remaining between them. The CDR3 DNA reads as TGCGCCAGCAGCCAAGAAATAGGGGAGGTAGTGGCGGGAGGTGAAAAACTGTTTTTT. It yields the protein CASSQEIGEVVAGGEKLFF.

Only a few counts were recorded for this clone. The chain recombines TRBV6-1 with TRBJ1-5; tentative D call: TRBD1 (5 bases). Germline CDR1 MNHNS, CDR2 SASEGT. CDR3 length: 13 residues. Trimming cost V 7 bases and J 3 bases, with 10 bases left between them. The CDR3 loop reads CASTRQFNQPQHF. CDR3 nucleotide sequence: TGTGCCAGCACTAGACAGTTCAATCAGCCCCAGCATTTT.

In this sample, this clone turned up a few times. V gene TRBV19 combines with J gene TRBJ1-5, with 7 bases lining up with TRBD1. Per the germline V gene, CDR1 is LNHDA and CDR2 is SQIVND (reference sequence). The CDR3 length is 15 residues. Trimming removed 8 bases from V and 5 bases from J; junction bases left unmatched: 12. The CDR3 region is CASRRQGWGDQPQHF. The CDR3 DNA reads TGTGCCAGTCGAAGACAGGGATGGGGGGATCAGCCCCAGCATTTT. The full variable domain, in which reference TRBV19 and TRBJ1-5 provide the parts outside the CDR3, is DGGITQSPKYLFRKEGQNVTLSCEQNLNHDAMYWYRQDPGQGLRLIYYSQIVNDFQKGDIAEGYSVSREKKESFPLTVTSAQKNPTAFYLCASRRQGWGDQPQHFGDGTRLSIL.

This clone is a singleton in its sample. The CDR3 spells CASSIGGGTDSNYGYTF. CDR3 sequence (DNA): TGTGCCAGTAGTATAGGAGGAGGCACGGACTCTAACTATGGCTACACCTTC. This chain links TRBV19 with TRBJ1-2; unclear D gene. V was trimmed by 1 base and J by 0 bases, leaving 15 bases between them. The CDR3 runs to 17 residues. Per germline, CDR1 LNHDA and CDR2 SQIVND (reference sequence). Full variable domain (rest looked up from reference TRBV19 and TRBJ1-2): DGGITQSPKYLFRKEGQNVTLSCEQNLNHDAMYWYRQDPGQGLRLIYYSQIVNDFQKGDIAEGYSVSREKKESFPLTVTSAQKNPTAFYLCASSIGGGTDSNYGYTFGSGTRLTVV.

The CDR3 loop reads CASSVDRGQEKLFF. The DNA for the CDR3 is TGTGCCAGCAGTGTAGACAGGGGGCAAGAAAAACTGTTTTTT. The chain is built from TRBV2 and TRBJ1-4; 10 bases agree with TRBD1. The germline V gene encodes CDR1 SNHLY and CDR2 FYNNEI. With 4 bases clipped from V and 8 bases from J, the junction kept 4 bases outside the gene matches. This CDR3 is built from 14 residues.

V and J are TRBV7-9 and TRBJ2-7, with a possible D match to TRBD2 (5 bases). V was cut by 10 bases and J by 4 bases, with 17 bases left in between. This CDR3 comprises 13 residues. The V gene's germline CDR1 is SEHNR and CDR2 FQNEAQ (reference sequence). The CDR3 sequence is CAISGGQPYEQYF. For the CDR3, the DNA is TGTGCCATCTCCGGCGGGCAGCCATACGAGCAGTACTTC.

This clone was seen once. This sequence joins TRBV9 and TRBJ2-5, with TRBD1 matching over 8 bases. The CDR3 contains 14 residues. After removal of 3 bases from V and 4 bases from J, the junction contained 5 bases not matched to a gene. Germline V lookup: CDR1 SGDLS, CDR2 YYNGEE. The CDR3 is CASSGSGTGETQYF. CDR3 sequence (DNA): TGTGCCAGCAGCGGATCCGGGACAGGAGAGACCCAGTACTTC. The full variable domain, rest sourced from reference TRBV9 and TRBJ2-5, is DSGVTQTPKHLITATGQRVTLRCSPRSGDLSVYWYQQSLDQGLQFLIQYYNGEERAKGNILERFSAQQFPDLHSELNLSSLELGDSALYFCASSGSGTGETQYFGPGTRLLVL.